This entry describes one TCR beta chain. Germline loops: CDR1 SGHRS, CDR2 YFSETQ. The CDR3 is made up of 16 amino acids. V was pared by 0 bases and J by 4 bases, with 7 bases of the junction left unmatched. This specimen belongs to a study of blood T cell repertoires in COVID-19. Libraries were prepared by immunoSEQ multiplex PCR; TCRdb keeps only in-frame clonotypes and omits some of them. Among 280,000 or so clones listed, almost 90% were seen once. Material for sequencing was PBMCs or T cells enriched from blood (not recorded which). The sequence derives from a woman aged 18-35 years with acute COVID-19. The gene calls are TRBV5-1 and TRBJ2-1, with TRBD2 matching over 7 bases. CDR3 sequence: CASSLGASGGYNEQFF. The CDR3 coding sequence is TGCGCCAGCAGCTTGGGGGCTAGCGGAGGGTACAATGAGCAGTTCTTC.